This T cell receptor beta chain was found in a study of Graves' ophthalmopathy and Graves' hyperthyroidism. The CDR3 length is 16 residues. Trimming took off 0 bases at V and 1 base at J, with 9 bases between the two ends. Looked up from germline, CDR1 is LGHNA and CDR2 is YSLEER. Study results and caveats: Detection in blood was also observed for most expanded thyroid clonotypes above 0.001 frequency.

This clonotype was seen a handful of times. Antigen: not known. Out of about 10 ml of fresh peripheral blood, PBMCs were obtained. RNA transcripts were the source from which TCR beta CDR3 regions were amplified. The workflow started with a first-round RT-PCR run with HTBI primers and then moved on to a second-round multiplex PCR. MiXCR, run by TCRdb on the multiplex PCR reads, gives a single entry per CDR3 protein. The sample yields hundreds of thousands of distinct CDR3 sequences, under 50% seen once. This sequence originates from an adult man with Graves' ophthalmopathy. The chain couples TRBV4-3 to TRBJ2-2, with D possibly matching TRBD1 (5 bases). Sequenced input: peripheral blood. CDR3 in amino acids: CASSQDIGQNTGELFF. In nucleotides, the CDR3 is TGCGCCAGCAGCCAAGATATAGGACAGAACACCGGGGAGCTGTTTTTT.